The rows below give T cell receptor beta chains drawn from one sample of a study of regulatory T cells in long-lasting Graves disease. TCRdb re-called the multiplex PCR reads through MiXCR, storing one row per CDR3 protein. The table records 600,000 to 800,000 distinct CDR3 sequences, about 30% of them present only once. The specimen comprised peripheral blood mononuclear cells (PBMCs), sampled when the disease was refractory, from a patient treated with antithyroid drugs. These receptors were collected from a female donor with Graves disease. Both conserved end residues are part of each CDR3. D genes are given only for firm matches. Expanded clones get a size class; other rows say once, few or many, or leave the size out.

v_gene	j_gene	d_gene	abundance	len	CDR3aa	CDR3nt
TRBV4-1	TRBJ2-1	TRBD2	-	16	CASSQGLAASYNEQFF	TGCGCCAGCAGCCAAGGACTAGCGGCCTCCTACAATGAGCAGTTCTTC
TRBV29-1	TRBJ1-4	-	few	14	CSVVGGSGGEKLFF	TGCAGCGTTGTGGGGGGGAGTGGAGGTGAAAAACTGTTTTTT
TRBV24-1	TRBJ1-2	-	few	14	CATSDLSTNYGYTF	TGTGCCACCAGTGATTTGTCTACTAACTATGGCTACACCTTC
TRBV7-3	TRBJ1-6	TRBD1	few	15	CASSLTHRGGSPLHF	TGTGCCAGCAGCTTAACCCACAGGGGGGGCTCACCCCTCCACTTT
TRBV6-5	TRBJ2-2	-	-	16	CASSYSPRVNTGELFF	TGTGCCAGCAGTTACTCGCCAAGGGTCAACACCGGGGAGCTGTTTTTT
TRBV3-1	TRBJ2-7	TRBD1	-	16	CASSPPSGTGGHEQYF	TGTGCCAGCAGCCCGCCTTCCGGGACAGGGGGTCACGAGCAGTACTTC
TRBV6-1	TRBJ1-1	-	-	12	CVVGGAITEAFF	TGTGTCGTTGGAGGGGCGATCACTGAAGCTTTCTTT
TRBV19	TRBJ2-5	TRBD2	few	15	CASTMGGTLQETQYF	TGTGCCAGTACCATGGGGGGGACTTTACAAGAGACCCAGTACTTC
TRBV30	TRBJ2-4	-	-	13	CAWSGTAANIQYF	TGTGCCTGGAGTGGGACAGCCGCGAACATTCAGTACTTC
TRBV7-3	TRBJ2-7	TRBD2	-	14	CASSLAGGSNEQYF	TGTGCCAGCAGCTTAGCGGGAGGATCCAACGAGCAGTACTTC
TRBV11-2	TRBJ2-1	-	-	12	CASSPPIHEQFF	TGTGCCAGCAGCCCACCTATCCATGAGCAGTTCTTC
TRBV6-1	TRBJ2-3	-	-	13	CASRRLSTDTQYF	TGTGCCAGCAGGCGTCTTAGTACAGATACGCAGTATTTT
TRBV7-9	TRBJ1-2	-	few	13	CASRGESRYGYTF	TGTGCCAGCAGAGGGGAATCTCGGTATGGCTACACCTTC
TRBV5-1	TRBJ2-7	TRBD2	-	15	CASSLGGSSPYEQYF	TGCGCCAGCAGCTTAGGCGGGAGTTCACCTTACGAGCAGTACTTC
TRBV6-2/TRBV6-3	TRBJ2-3	TRBD1	-	12	CASSYSQGTQYF	TGTGCCAGCAGTTACTCACAGGGGACGCAGTATTTT
TRBV3-1	TRBJ1-1	-	-	14	CASRRREGETEAFF	TGTGCCAGCAGACGTAGGGAAGGGGAAACTGAAGCTTTCTTT
TRBV5-1	TRBJ2-1	TRBD2	few	14	CASSFSGTSNEQFF	TGCGCCAGCAGCTTTAGCGGGACTAGCAATGAGCAGTTCTTC
TRBV27	TRBJ1-1	-	-	12	CASSSPWTEAFF	TGTGCCAGCAGTTCGCCATGGACCGAAGCTTTCTTT
TRBV7-2	TRBJ2-1	-	-	15	CASSLRRGAYNEQFF	TGTGCCAGCAGCTTAAGGCGCGGGGCCTACAATGAGCAGTTCTTC
TRBV3-1	TRBJ2-2	TRBD1	-	15	CASSFGQGYTGEPFF	TGTGCCAGCAGCTTTGGACAGGGGTACACCGGGGAGCCGTTTTTT
TRBV28	TRBJ1-5	-	many	16	CASSLRPTDRNQPQHF	TGTGCCAGCAGTTTACGCCCCACTGACCGCAATCAGCCCCAGCATTTT
TRBV6-1	TRBJ2-4	TRBD2	few	14	CATSFGGVKNIQYF	TGTGCCACCTCCTTCGGGGGGGTCAAAAACATTCAGTACTTC
TRBV12-3/TRBV12-4	TRBJ1-2	TRBD1	many	15	CASSSYRGHNYGYTF	TGTGCCAGCAGTTCCTACAGGGGGCACAACTATGGCTACACCTTC
TRBV6-2/TRBV6-3	TRBJ1-2	-	few	13	CASSEGRSYGYTF	TGTGCCAGCAGCGAGGGACGGTCGTATGGCTACACCTTC
TRBV6-5	TRBJ1-4	-	few	14	CASSSGQSNEKLFF	TGTGCCAGCAGTTCCGGACAGTCTAATGAAAAACTGTTTTTT
TRBV27	TRBJ2-7	TRBD1	many	14	CASRSTGGGYEQYF	TGTGCCAGTCGCTCGACAGGGGGTGGGTACGAGCAGTACTTC
TRBV7-6	TRBJ1-4	-	-	17	CASSLDPNRDTDEKLFF	TGTGCCAGCAGCTTAGATCCCAACCGGGACACGGATGAAAAACTGTTTTTT
TRBV28	TRBJ1-6	TRBD1	many	15	CASTDRVSGNSPLHF	TGTGCCAGCACTGACAGGGTTAGCGGTAATTCACCCCTCCACTTT
TRBV29-1	TRBJ1-2	TRBD1	-	15	CSVEATGGGLYGYTF	TGCAGCGTTGAGGCCACAGGGGGGGGTTTATATGGCTACACCTTC
TRBV27	TRBJ2-5	-	-	19	CASSLSGGEWGASQETQYF	TGTGCCAGCAGTTTATCGGGCGGTGAGTGGGGCGCCTCTCAAGAGACCCAGTACTTC
TRBV3-1	TRBJ2-7	TRBD2	-	15	CASSQELALSYEQYF	TGTGCCAGCAGCCAAGAACTAGCGCTCTCCTACGAGCAGTACTTC
TRBV12-3/TRBV12-4	TRBJ1-2	-	many	13	CASSTTGKGGYTF	TGTGCCAGCAGTACGACTGGGAAAGGTGGCTACACCTTC
TRBV12-3/TRBV12-4	TRBJ1-5	-	few	15	CASSGGGARNQPQHF	TGTGCCAGCAGTGGGGGGGGGGCCAGAAATCAGCCCCAGCATTTT
TRBV20-1	TRBJ2-7	TRBD1	-	11	CMGTGSDEQYF	TGCATGGGGACAGGGTCCGACGAGCAGTACTTC
TRBV2	TRBJ1-5	-	many	13	CASTLVRGQPQHF	TGTGCCAGCACGTTGGTCCGAGGTCAGCCCCAGCATTTT
TRBV18	TRBJ2-5	-	few	16	CASSPLGRANQETQYF	TGTGCCAGCTCACCACTCGGCCGGGCCAACCAAGAGACCCAGTACTTC
TRBV18	TRBJ2-7	TRBD2	-	15	CASSPPKRETDEQYF	TGTGCCAGCTCACCACCTAAGCGGGAGACGGACGAGCAGTACTTC
TRBV6-1	TRBJ2-7	-	-	14	CASSWGAGPYEQYF	TGTGCCAGCAGCTGGGGGGCGGGTCCCTACGAGCAGTACTTC
TRBV19	TRBJ1-2	TRBD1	-	14	CASSMTGGDYGYTF	TGTGCCAGTAGTATGACAGGGGGCGACTATGGCTACACCTTC
TRBV15	TRBJ1-1	-	few	18	CATSRDSERGVGETEAFF	TGTGCCACCAGCAGAGATTCCGAAAGAGGAGTGGGGGAGACTGAAGCTTTCTTT
TRBV10-2	TRBJ1-5	-	few	18	CASSESGRGRFHNQPQHF	TGCGCCAGCAGTGAGTCCGGCAGGGGCCGTTTTCACAATCAGCCCCAGCATTTT
TRBV3-1	TRBJ1-5	TRBD1	-	15	CASSLGTVALQPQHF	TGTGCCAGCAGCCTAGGGACAGTCGCCCTGCAGCCCCAGCATTTT
TRBV2	TRBJ1-6	-	-	12	CASSVFDSPLHF	TGTGCCAGCAGTGTTTTCGATTCACCCCTCCACTTT
TRBV20-1	TRBJ1-5	-	-	15	CSARPPGHSNQPQHF	TGCAGTGCTAGACCCCCGGGACATAGCAATCAGCCCCAGCATTTT
TRBV18	TRBJ1-1	-	-	11	CASSSSLEAFF	TGTGCCAGCTCATCGTCCCTGGAAGCTTTCTTT
TRBV20-1	TRBJ1-5	TRBD1	-	12	CSAVQGNQPQHF	TGCAGTGCAGTACAGGGGAATCAGCCCCAGCATTTT
TRBV28	TRBJ1-2	-	many	18	CASSTLTDLGQLFYGYTF	TGTGCCAGCAGTACCCTTACCGACCTTGGACAGCTCTTCTATGGCTACACCTTC
TRBV3-1	TRBJ1-5	-	few	14	CASSHGHVNQPQHF	TGTGCCAGCAGCCATGGACACGTCAATCAGCCCCAGCATTTT
TRBV7-3	TRBJ1-2	-	once	13	CASRWEGNYGYTF	TGTGCCAGTCGATGGGAGGGGAACTATGGCTACACCTTC
TRBV6-1	TRBJ1-3	-	-	14	CASSVSRSGNTIYF	TGTGCCAGCAGCGTGTCCCGATCCGGAAACACCATATATTTT
TRBV27	TRBJ1-2	TRBD1	-	14	CASSPRQGEYGYTF	TGTGCCAGCAGTCCCCGACAGGGTGAATATGGCTACACCTTC
TRBV29-1	TRBJ1-2	-	few	13	CSVGDSVSYGYTF	TGCAGCGTGGGTGACAGCGTATCCTATGGCTACACCTTC
TRBV27	TRBJ1-2	-	-	16	CASSLSPGASLYGYTF	TGTGCCAGCAGTTTATCTCCAGGGGCGAGTTTGTATGGCTACACCTTC
TRBV12-3/TRBV12-4	TRBJ1-2	-	few	15	CASSRTGGSNYGYTF	TGTGCCAGCAGCCGCACCGGAGGAAGTAACTATGGCTACACCTTC
TRBV12-3/TRBV12-4	TRBJ2-6	-	-	14	CASSQKSGANVLTF	TGTGCCAGCAGCCAAAAATCTGGGGCCAACGTCCTGACTTTC
TRBV12-3/TRBV12-4	TRBJ1-2	TRBD1	many	16	CASSSGQGRQYYGYTF	TGTGCCAGCAGTTCAGGACAGGGCCGCCAGTACTATGGCTACACCTTC